The source of this TCR beta chain is a study of shared clonotypes between healthy human individuals. Background on the study: Donors had three CD4 naive, three CD4 memory, two CD8 naive and one CD8 memory plate apiece.

CD45RO-negative, CCR7-selected cells formed the naive CD8 fraction, which excluded terminally differentiated effector memory CD45RA+ cells. Each donor was a Caucasian adult residing in Nashville, Tennessee. The test was conducted at deep level. Original analysis: ImmunoSEQ output held junction-only sequences without quality scores, so filtering differed. This table comes from immunoSEQ multiplex PCR, and its TCRdb copy is limited to in-frame clones, with some not included. The V and J calls and clone size are taken from that table; D and trimming were inferred from the DNA. The sample includes more than 2 million clones, about 95% of them seen just once. Per the germline V gene, CDR1 is SGHVS and CDR2 is FNYEAQ. V was shortened by 5 bases and J by 4 bases, with 15 bases between the two germline ends. CDR3 size: 15 residues.

V and J are TRBV7-6 and TRBJ2-1, with a weak D call TRBD2 (6 bases). Specimen: naive CD8+ T cells sorted from blood. This sequence was found in a man between 18 and 35 years old in good health. The CDR3 DNA follows: TGTGCCAGCAGCGCCGTAGCGGAGAAATACAATGAGCAGTTCTTC. Translating it yields CASSAVAEKYNEQFF.